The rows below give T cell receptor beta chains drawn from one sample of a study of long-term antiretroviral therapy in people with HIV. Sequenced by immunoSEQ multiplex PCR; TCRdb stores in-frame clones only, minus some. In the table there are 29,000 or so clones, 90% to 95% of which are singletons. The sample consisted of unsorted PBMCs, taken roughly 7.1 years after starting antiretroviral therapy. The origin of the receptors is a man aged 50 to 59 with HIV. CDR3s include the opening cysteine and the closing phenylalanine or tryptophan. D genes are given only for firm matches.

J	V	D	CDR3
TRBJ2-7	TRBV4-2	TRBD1	CASSQDGDRPYEQYF
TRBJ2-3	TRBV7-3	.	CASSFGGTDTQYF
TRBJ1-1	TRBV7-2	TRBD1	CASSLRQGVLEAFF
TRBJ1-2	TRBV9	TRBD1	CASSGSSSRDREYGYTF
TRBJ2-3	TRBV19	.	CASSILGGSTDTQYF
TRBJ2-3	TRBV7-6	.	CASSFPSVADTQYF
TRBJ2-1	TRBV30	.	CAWSYARLVGNEQFF
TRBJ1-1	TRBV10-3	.	CAISESVKNSEAFF
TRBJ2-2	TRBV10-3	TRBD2	CAISEGQRGATGELFF
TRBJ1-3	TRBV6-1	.	CASRETGDGNTIYF
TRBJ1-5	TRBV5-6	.	CASSLDEHQPQHF
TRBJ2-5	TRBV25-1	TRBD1	CASSDGTGQETQYF
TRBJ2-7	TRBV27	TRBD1	CASSFLGTATSYEQYF
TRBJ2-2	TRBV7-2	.	CASSLVRQLNTGELFF
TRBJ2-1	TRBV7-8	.	CASTLGPSRGNEQFF
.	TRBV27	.	CASSLSTLREQYF
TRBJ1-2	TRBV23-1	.	CASSQSHDGFSGYTF
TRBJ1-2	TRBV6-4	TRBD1	CASSPGQDYGYTF
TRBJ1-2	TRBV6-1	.	CASSESPGGYGYTF
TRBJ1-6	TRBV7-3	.	CASSLRRDSPLHF
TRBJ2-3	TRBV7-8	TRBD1	CASSLARTGEKTDTQYF
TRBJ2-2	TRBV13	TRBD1	CASSLGLRGPGGELFF
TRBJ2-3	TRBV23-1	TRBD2	CASSQSSASGGEGTQYF
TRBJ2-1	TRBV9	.	CASSPQGVDEQFF
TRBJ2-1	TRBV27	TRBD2	CASSSPGLAGYNEQFF
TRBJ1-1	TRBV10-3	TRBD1	CAISPGQVNTEAFF
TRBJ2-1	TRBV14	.	CASSQGGGGMYNEQFF
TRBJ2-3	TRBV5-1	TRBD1	CASSTTGVPTDTQYF
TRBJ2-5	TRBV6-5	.	CASSYSDETQYF
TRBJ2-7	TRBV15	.	CATSRDLSKTGSYEQYF
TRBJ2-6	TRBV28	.	CASRGGANVLTF
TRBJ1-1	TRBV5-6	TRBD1	CASSLIGQGLNTEAFF
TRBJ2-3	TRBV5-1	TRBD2	CASSLELAGGLFSDTQYF
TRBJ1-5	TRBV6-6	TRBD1	CASSFRDRDRPQHF
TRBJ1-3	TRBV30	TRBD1	CAWSTRGTGNTIYF
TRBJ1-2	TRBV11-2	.	CASSGVNYGYTF
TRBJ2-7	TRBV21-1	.	CASSYRDRSF
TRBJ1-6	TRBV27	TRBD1	CASRPGTGNSPLHF
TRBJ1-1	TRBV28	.	CASSSPMEGDTEAFF
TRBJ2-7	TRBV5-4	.	CASSFGGSNYEQYF
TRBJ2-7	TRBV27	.	CASSPRDGEYEQYF
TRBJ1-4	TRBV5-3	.	CARSFRCRTDFNEKLFF
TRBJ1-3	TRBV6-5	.	CASSYSRGSGNTIYF
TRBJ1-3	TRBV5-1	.	CASSLVSGAGNTIYF
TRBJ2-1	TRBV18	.	CASSPQDKRYNEQFF
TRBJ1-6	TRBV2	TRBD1	CASTPGQGKSPLHF
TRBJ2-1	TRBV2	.	CASSSRVGPYNEQFF
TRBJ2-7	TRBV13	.	CASSLKPGTASEQYF
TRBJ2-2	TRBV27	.	CASSFLTGELFF
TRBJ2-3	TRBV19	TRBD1	CASSLGQGPDTQYF